Listed below are T cell receptor beta chains from one sample, sequenced in a study of blood T cell repertoires in COVID-19. Repertoires were generated with immunoSEQ multiplex PCR, while TCRdb's copy carries only in-frame clones and drops some. The repertoire has 260,000 or so clones, about 86% of them found once; the top ten carry approximately 6%. Sequenced sample: peripheral blood. The receptors come from a man aged 80 or over with acute or convalescent COVID-19. The CDR3 runs from the conserved cysteine through the conserved F or W. Each record gives: clone size, V gene, J gene, D gene, CDR3 DNA, CDR3 protein. D genes are given only for firm matches. The listing skips clone size in some rows; elsewhere it reads once, few, many or a size class.

clone_size: once
v_call: TRBV3-1/TRBV3-2
j_call: TRBJ2-7
d_call: TRBD2
cdr3_nt: TGTGCCAGCAGCACTCTAGCGGGAGGTGGGCAGTACTTC
cdr3_aa: CASSTLAGGGQYF

clone_size: .
v_call: TRBV28
j_call: TRBJ2-7
d_call: .
cdr3_nt: TGTGCCAGCAGTTTAAGCAACTACGAGCAGTACTTC
cdr3_aa: CASSLSNYEQYF

clone_size: .
v_call: TRBV5-1
j_call: TRBJ1-1
d_call: .
cdr3_nt: TGCGCCAGCAGCTTGGATAGCGTGAACACTGAAGCTTTCTTT
cdr3_aa: CASSLDSVNTEAFF

clone_size: .
v_call: TRBV5-4
j_call: TRBJ1-6
d_call: TRBD1
cdr3_nt: TGTGCCAGCAGCGGAGGACAGGGCTATAATTCACCCCTCCACTTT
cdr3_aa: CASSGGQGYNSPLHF

clone_size: .
v_call: TRBV30
j_call: TRBJ2-7
d_call: .
cdr3_nt: TGTGCCTGGAGGAGGGGGGGACTCCTCTCCTACGAGCAGTACTTC
cdr3_aa: CAWRRGGLLSYEQYF

clone_size: .
v_call: TRBV7-9
j_call: TRBJ1-1
d_call: TRBD1
cdr3_nt: TGTGCCAGCAGCTTAGCGCTGGACAGGGGTTCCCATAAAGCTTTCTTT
cdr3_aa: CASSLALDRGSHKAFF

clone_size: .
v_call: TRBV5-8
j_call: TRBJ2-2
d_call: TRBD2
cdr3_nt: TGTGCCAGCAGCTGGGGACTAGTGGGAGATGGGGAGCTGTTTTTT
cdr3_aa: CASSWGLVGDGELFF

clone_size: .
v_call: TRBV15
j_call: TRBJ1-5
d_call: .
cdr3_nt: TGTGCCACCAGCAGAACAGGGATGAATCAGCCCCAGCATTTT
cdr3_aa: CATSRTGMNQPQHF

clone_size: .
v_call: TRBV9
j_call: TRBJ2-3
d_call: .
cdr3_nt: TGTGCCAGCAGCGACACGGGAACTAGCTCCACAGATACGCAGTATTTT
cdr3_aa: CASSDTGTSSTDTQYF

clone_size: few
v_call: TRBV10-3
j_call: TRBJ2-7
d_call: .
cdr3_nt: TGTGCCATCAGTGAGAACTTAGAGCAGTACTTC
cdr3_aa: CAISENLEQYF

clone_size: .
v_call: TRBV6-5
j_call: TRBJ1-1
d_call: .
cdr3_nt: TGTGCCAGCACCCAATCAGGACAACTCACTGAAGCTTTCTTT
cdr3_aa: CASTQSGQLTEAFF

clone_size: .
v_call: TRBV5-5
j_call: TRBJ2-6
d_call: .
cdr3_nt: TGTGCCAGCAGCCCCGAGGGCTCTGGGGCCAACGTCCTGACTTTC
cdr3_aa: CASSPEGSGANVLTF

clone_size: .
v_call: TRBV6-4
j_call: TRBJ1-2
d_call: .
cdr3_nt: TGTGCCAGCAGTCCTCAGGGGCGAGGAAACTATGGCTACACCTTC
cdr3_aa: CASSPQGRGNYGYTF

clone_size: .
v_call: TRBV3-1/TRBV3-2
j_call: TRBJ2-5
d_call: TRBD2
cdr3_nt: TGTGCCAGCAGCCAAACCCGGGGGGGGACCCAGTACTTC
cdr3_aa: CASSQTRGGTQYF

clone_size: few
v_call: TRBV5-1
j_call: TRBJ2-7
d_call: TRBD1
cdr3_nt: TGCGCCAGCAGCTCGGCCGGGACAGGGGGGAACGAGCAGTACTTC
cdr3_aa: CASSSAGTGGNEQYF

clone_size: .
v_call: TRBV2
j_call: TRBJ1-2
d_call: TRBD1
cdr3_nt: TGTGCCAGCAGTGAGGGGACAGCTCTTGGTGGCTACACCTTC
cdr3_aa: CASSEGTALGGYTF

clone_size: .
v_call: TRBV27
j_call: TRBJ2-7
d_call: .
cdr3_nt: TGTGCCAGCAGTTTATTACCTGGCAGCTCCTACGAGCAGTACTTC
cdr3_aa: CASSLLPGSSYEQYF

clone_size: .
v_call: TRBV4-1
j_call: TRBJ2-7
d_call: .
cdr3_nt: TGCGCCAGCAGCCAAGTGGTGACAGAGACCTACGAGCAGTACTTC
cdr3_aa: CASSQVVTETYEQYF

clone_size: .
v_call: TRBV28
j_call: TRBJ1-2
d_call: TRBD1
cdr3_nt: TGTGCCAGCTGGGACAGGGATATCTATGGCTACACCTTC
cdr3_aa: CASWDRDIYGYTF

clone_size: .
v_call: TRBV6-5
j_call: TRBJ2-1
d_call: TRBD2
cdr3_nt: TGTGCCAGCAGTTACTTCGGGACTAGCGGAGTAAATGAGCAGTTCTTC
cdr3_aa: CASSYFGTSGVNEQFF

clone_size: .
v_call: TRBV28
j_call: TRBJ2-7
d_call: TRBD2
cdr3_nt: TGTGCCAGCAGCCGCCCGGGACTAGCTTACGAGCAGTACTTC
cdr3_aa: CASSRPGLAYEQYF

clone_size: .
v_call: TRBV24-1
j_call: TRBJ2-2
d_call: TRBD1
cdr3_nt: TGTGCCACCAGTGATACAGGGGGCCACACCGGGGAGCTGTTTTTT
cdr3_aa: CATSDTGGHTGELFF

clone_size: .
v_call: TRBV5-6
j_call: TRBJ2-5
d_call: TRBD2
cdr3_nt: TGTGCCAGCAGCTTGGGCCCGGGGGGGGAGACCCAGTACTTC
cdr3_aa: CASSLGPGGETQYF

clone_size: .
v_call: TRBV3-1/TRBV3-2
j_call: TRBJ1-1
d_call: .
cdr3_nt: TGTGCCAGCAGCGCAGGGATTGGGAACACTGAAGCTTTCTTT
cdr3_aa: CASSAGIGNTEAFF

clone_size: few
v_call: TRBV13
j_call: TRBJ1-2
d_call: TRBD1
cdr3_nt: TGTGCCAGCAGCTTAGGCCCCGGGGACAGGGGGTTATGGGGCTACACCTTC
cdr3_aa: CASSLGPGDRGLWGYTF

clone_size: .
v_call: TRBV9
j_call: TRBJ1-2
d_call: TRBD1
cdr3_nt: TGTGCCAGCAGCACCTGGACAGGGGAAGGCTACACCTTC
cdr3_aa: CASSTWTGEGYTF

clone_size: few
v_call: TRBV18
j_call: TRBJ2-1
d_call: TRBD2
cdr3_nt: TGTGCCAGCTCCCGAACCCTAGCGGGGGGCATCAATGAGCAGTTCTTC
cdr3_aa: CASSRTLAGGINEQFF

clone_size: .
v_call: TRBV20-1
j_call: TRBJ2-7
d_call: TRBD1
cdr3_nt: TGCAGTGCTAGTCGGACAGGAATCTACGAGCAGTACTTC
cdr3_aa: CSASRTGIYEQYF

clone_size: once
v_call: TRBV5-1
j_call: TRBJ2-3
d_call: TRBD1
cdr3_nt: TGCGCCAGCAGCCCGGACAGGGGAACAGATACGCAGTATTTT
cdr3_aa: CASSPDRGTDTQYF

clone_size: few
v_call: TRBV29-1
j_call: TRBJ2-2
d_call: TRBD1
cdr3_nt: TGCAGCGCGACAGGGCTTGGCACCGGGGAGCTGTTTTTT
cdr3_aa: CSATGLGTGELFF

clone_size: .
v_call: TRBV5-1
j_call: TRBJ2-3
d_call: TRBD1
cdr3_nt: TGCGCCAGCAGCTTCTCCACCGGGACAGTGAACACAGATACGCAGTATTTT
cdr3_aa: CASSFSTGTVNTDTQYF

clone_size: .
v_call: TRBV5-1
j_call: TRBJ1-2
d_call: .
cdr3_nt: TGCGCCAGCAGCTCGCTGGGGGGAGGCGATGGCTACACCTTC
cdr3_aa: CASSSLGGGDGYTF

clone_size: .
v_call: TRBV6-5
j_call: TRBJ1-1
d_call: TRBD1
cdr3_nt: TGTGCCAGCAGTTACTACAGGGGTAGCACTGAAGCTTTCTTT
cdr3_aa: CASSYYRGSTEAFF

clone_size: .
v_call: TRBV5-1
j_call: TRBJ2-1
d_call: .
cdr3_nt: TGCGCCAGCAGCTTGGGAGACTATCCCCAGTTCTTC
cdr3_aa: CASSLGDYPQFF

clone_size: .
v_call: TRBV5-1
j_call: TRBJ1-2
d_call: .
cdr3_nt: TGCGCCAGCAGCCCGGACAGTCCTAACTATGGCTACACCTTC
cdr3_aa: CASSPDSPNYGYTF

clone_size: once
v_call: TRBV19
j_call: TRBJ2-3
d_call: TRBD1
cdr3_nt: TGTGCCACCGTCCTTAGGGGACAGGGGGCATCAGATACGCAGTATTTT
cdr3_aa: CATVLRGQGASDTQYF

clone_size: .
v_call: TRBV10-1
j_call: TRBJ1-1
d_call: TRBD1
cdr3_nt: TGCGCCAGGAGTGAATCCGGACAGGGGGCCATGAACACTGAAGCTTTCTTT
cdr3_aa: CARSESGQGAMNTEAFF

clone_size: .
v_call: TRBV3-1/TRBV3-2
j_call: TRBJ2-4
d_call: .
cdr3_nt: TGTGCCAGCAGCCAAGCAGGGGGGCGAGGGAAAAACATTCAGTACTTC
cdr3_aa: CASSQAGGRGKNIQYF

clone_size: .
v_call: TRBV7-6
j_call: TRBJ2-7
d_call: TRBD1
cdr3_nt: TGTGCCAGCAGCTTATATCCGGGACAGGGCAGAGAGCAGTACTTC
cdr3_aa: CASSLYPGQGREQYF

clone_size: .
v_call: TRBV27
j_call: TRBJ1-6
d_call: .
cdr3_nt: TGTGCCAGCAGTCCCAAGTGGGGCAGGGATGGGCTGAGGAATTCACCCCTCCACTTT
cdr3_aa: CASSPKWGRDGLRNSPLHF

clone_size: once
v_call: TRBV29-1
j_call: TRBJ1-2
d_call: TRBD1
cdr3_nt: TGCAGCGTTGCCCCGGGACAGGAATATGGCTACACCTTC
cdr3_aa: CSVAPGQEYGYTF

clone_size: .
v_call: TRBV28
j_call: TRBJ1-6
d_call: .
cdr3_nt: TGTGCCAGCAGTCCCACGGGGGAGTTTTCACCCCTCCACTTT
cdr3_aa: CASSPTGEFSPLHF

clone_size: .
v_call: TRBV9
j_call: TRBJ2-3
d_call: .
cdr3_nt: TGTGCCAGCAGCGTAGTGGCAGGAGGAACGGATACGCAGTATTTT
cdr3_aa: CASSVVAGGTDTQYF

clone_size: .
v_call: TRBV12-3/TRBV12-4
j_call: TRBJ2-5
d_call: .
cdr3_nt: TGTGCCAGCAGTTCCACGGTCTTAGAGACCCAGTACTTC
cdr3_aa: CASSSTVLETQYF

clone_size: .
v_call: TRBV5-1
j_call: TRBJ1-6
d_call: .
cdr3_nt: TGCGCCAGCAGCTTGAAAGGTCAAGGAGGGTCTCCCCTCCACTTT
cdr3_aa: CASSLKGQGGSPLHF

clone_size: .
v_call: TRBV27
j_call: TRBJ1-2
d_call: .
cdr3_nt: TGTGCCAGCAGTTTTACGGGGACAACCCTTAACTATGGCTACACCTTC
cdr3_aa: CASSFTGTTLNYGYTF

clone_size: .
v_call: TRBV2
j_call: TRBJ1-6
d_call: .
cdr3_nt: TGTGCCAGCAGCCGGACATCTTGGAATTCACCCCTCCACTTT
cdr3_aa: CASSRTSWNSPLHF

clone_size: .
v_call: TRBV27
j_call: TRBJ1-5
d_call: TRBD1
cdr3_nt: TGTGCCAGCAGCTCGGGACAGGGGGCGAGGTATAATCAGCCCCAGCATTTT
cdr3_aa: CASSSGQGARYNQPQHF

clone_size: .
v_call: TRBV5-1
j_call: TRBJ1-2
d_call: TRBD1
cdr3_nt: TGCGCCAGCAGCCCGGACAGGGGCCCCTCGTCATTCCGCTACACCTTC
cdr3_aa: CASSPDRGPSSFRYTF

clone_size: once
v_call: TRBV19
j_call: TRBJ2-7
d_call: TRBD1
cdr3_nt: TGTGCCAGTTCGTCAGGGGGCGTCTACGAGCAGTACTTC
cdr3_aa: CASSSGGVYEQYF

clone_size: .
v_call: TRBV5-1
j_call: TRBJ1-5
d_call: .
cdr3_nt: TGCGCCAGCAGCTTGGACAGCGGAGGCAATCAGCCCCAGCATTTT
cdr3_aa: CASSLDSGGNQPQHF